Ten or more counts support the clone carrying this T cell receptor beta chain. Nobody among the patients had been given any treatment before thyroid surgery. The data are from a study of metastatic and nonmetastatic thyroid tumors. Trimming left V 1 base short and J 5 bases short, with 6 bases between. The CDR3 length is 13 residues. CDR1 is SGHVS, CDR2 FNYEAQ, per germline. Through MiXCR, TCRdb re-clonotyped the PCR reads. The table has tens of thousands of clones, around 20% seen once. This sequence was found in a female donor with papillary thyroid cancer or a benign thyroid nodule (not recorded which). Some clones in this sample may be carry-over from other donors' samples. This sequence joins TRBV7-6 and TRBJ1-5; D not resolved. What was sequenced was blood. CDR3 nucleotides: TGTGCCAGCAGCTTAGGTCCGGATCAGCCCCAGCATTTT. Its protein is CASSLGPDQPQHF.